The clone carrying this T cell receptor beta chain came up a few times. Trimming left V 0 bases short and J 4 bases short, with 10 bases between. CDR1 MNHEY and CDR2 SVGAGI come from the germline V gene. This CDR3 spans 15 amino acids. This sample is drawn from a study of identical twins. Unique molecular identifiers were present on cDNA, and template switching added a universal primer site. TCRdb processed the 5' RACE reads anew with MiXCR; each CDR3 protein has one entry. The sample yields 500,000 to 550,000 distinct CDR3 sequences, about a fifth seen once. This same sample was also taken into another study, of yellow fever vaccine responses in identical twins.

The clonotype comes from a woman in her late teens or twenties in good health. Sequencing input: CD4+ T cells sorted from blood. This chain links TRBV6-5 with TRBJ1-3; possible D gene TRBD1, 6 bases. CDR3 DNA sequence: TGTGCCAGCAGTTACTCGAAGGACAGAGGAAACACCATATATTTT. Encoded protein: CASSYSKDRGNTIYF.